This is a list of T cell receptor beta chains from one sample in a study of identical twins. In TCRdb, the 5' RACE reads were re-called with MiXCR into one record per CDR3 protein. The sample lists some 790,000 distinct CDR3 sequences, around a sixth occurring once. These data also formed part of another study, on T cells expressing NK-cell markers.

The sample comprised PBMCs. These receptors came from a young woman in good health. The CDR3 runs from the conserved cysteine through the conserved F or W. The D gene is left open where the match is weak. Clone size is stated in some rows and not others, as once, few, many or a class when expanded.

>TRBV7-6|.|TRBJ2-1|TRBD1
TGTGCCAGCAGCTTTCGCGGACAGGGGAAGCAGTTCTTC
CASSFRGQGKQFF
>TRBV9|few|TRBJ2-3|.
TGTGCCAGCAGCGCTGCCCTCTTAGGCACAGATACGCAGTATTTT
CASSAALLGTDTQYF
>TRBV29-1|.|TRBJ2-2|.
TGCAGCGTTGCTCTCACCGGGGAGCTGTTTTTT
CSVALTGELFF
>TRBV12-3/TRBV12-4|few|TRBJ1-6|.
TGTGCCAGCAGAACGACAGTTAATTCACCCCTCCACTTT
CASRTTVNSPLHF
>TRBV6-2/TRBV6-3|few|TRBJ2-7|.
TGTGCCACCTATCCTCGGGACGCACTATCCTACGAGCAGTACTTC
CATYPRDALSYEQYF
>TRBV6-5|few|TRBJ2-3|.
TGTGCCAGCAGTTACGGGGCGGTTAGGGATACGCAGTATTTT
CASSYGAVRDTQYF
>TRBV20-1|few|TRBJ2-7|TRBD2
TGCAGTGCCGCGCTAGCGGGAGAAACTCGGCAGTACTTC
CSAALAGETRQYF
>TRBV7-2|few|TRBJ2-1|TRBD1
TGTGCCAGCAGCTCCGACAGGGGGATGCACAATGAGCAGTTCTTC
CASSSDRGMHNEQFF
>TRBV9|few|TRBJ1-1|.
TGTGCCAGCAGCGTAGGGGGAGGAGGAACTGAAGCTTTCTTT
CASSVGGGGTEAFF
>TRBV12-3/TRBV12-4|few|TRBJ1-2|TRBD1
TGTGCCAGCAGCTCGTACGTATGGGACAGCTCATATGGCTACACCTTC
CASSSYVWDSSYGYTF
>TRBV20-1|few|TRBJ2-2|.
TGCAGTGCTAGAGGGGCGGCTGGAGGCACCGGGGAGCTGTTTTTT
CSARGAAGGTGELFF